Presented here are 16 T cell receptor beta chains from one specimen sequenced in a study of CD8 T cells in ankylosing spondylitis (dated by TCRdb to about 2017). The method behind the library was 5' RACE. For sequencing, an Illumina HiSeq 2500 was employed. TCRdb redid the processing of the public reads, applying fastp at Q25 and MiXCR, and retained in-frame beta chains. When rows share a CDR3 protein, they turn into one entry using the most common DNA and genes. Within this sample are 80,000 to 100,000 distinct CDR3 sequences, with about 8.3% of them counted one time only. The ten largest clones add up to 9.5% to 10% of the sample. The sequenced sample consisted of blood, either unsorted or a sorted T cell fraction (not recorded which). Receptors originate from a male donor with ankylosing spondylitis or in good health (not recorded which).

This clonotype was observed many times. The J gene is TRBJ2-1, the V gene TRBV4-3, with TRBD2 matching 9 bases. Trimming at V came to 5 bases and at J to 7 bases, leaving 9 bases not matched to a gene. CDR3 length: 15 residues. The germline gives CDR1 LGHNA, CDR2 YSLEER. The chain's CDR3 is CASSSLGTSSNEQFF. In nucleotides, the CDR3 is TGCGCCAGCAGCTCTCTCGGGACTAGCTCGAATGAGCAGTTCTTC.

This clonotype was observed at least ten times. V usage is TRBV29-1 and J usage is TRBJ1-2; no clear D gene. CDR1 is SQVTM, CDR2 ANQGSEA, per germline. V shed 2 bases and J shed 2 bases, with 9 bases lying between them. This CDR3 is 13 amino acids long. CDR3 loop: CSVESEVNYGYTF. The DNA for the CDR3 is TGCAGCGTTGAATCGGAGGTGAACTATGGCTACACCTTC. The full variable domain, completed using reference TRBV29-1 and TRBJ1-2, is SAVISQKPSRDICQRGTSLTIQCQVDSQVTMMFWYRQQPGQSLTLIATANQGSEATYESGFVIDKFPISRPNLTFSTLTVSNMSPEDSSIYLCSVESEVNYGYTFGSGTRLTVV.

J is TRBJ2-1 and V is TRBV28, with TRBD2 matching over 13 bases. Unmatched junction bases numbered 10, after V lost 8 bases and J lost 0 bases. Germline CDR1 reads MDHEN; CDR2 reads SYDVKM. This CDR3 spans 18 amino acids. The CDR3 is CASGPGLAGLFSYNEQFF. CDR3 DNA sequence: TGTGCCAGCGGCCCGGGACTAGCGGGACTGTTCTCCTACAATGAGCAGTTCTTC.

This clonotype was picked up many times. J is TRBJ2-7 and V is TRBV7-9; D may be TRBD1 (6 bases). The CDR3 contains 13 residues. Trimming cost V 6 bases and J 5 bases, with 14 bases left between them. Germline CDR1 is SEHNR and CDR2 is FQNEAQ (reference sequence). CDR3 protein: CASRLHRDDEQYF. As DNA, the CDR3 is TGTGCCAGCAGACTACACAGGGACGACGAGCAGTACTTC. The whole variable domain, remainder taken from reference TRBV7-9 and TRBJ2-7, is DTGVSQNPRHKITKRGQNVTFRCDPISEHNRLYWYRQTLGQGPEFLTYFQNEAQLEKSRLLSDRFSAERPKGSFSTLEIQRTEQGDSAMYLCASRLHRDDEQYFGPGTRLTVT.

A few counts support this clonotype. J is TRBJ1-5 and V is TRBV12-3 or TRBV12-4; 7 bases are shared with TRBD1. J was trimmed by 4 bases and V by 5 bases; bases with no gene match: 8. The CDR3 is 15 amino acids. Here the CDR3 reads CASSVRQGGNQPQHF. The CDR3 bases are TGTGCCAGCAGTGTCAGACAGGGAGGTAATCAGCCCCAGCATTTT.

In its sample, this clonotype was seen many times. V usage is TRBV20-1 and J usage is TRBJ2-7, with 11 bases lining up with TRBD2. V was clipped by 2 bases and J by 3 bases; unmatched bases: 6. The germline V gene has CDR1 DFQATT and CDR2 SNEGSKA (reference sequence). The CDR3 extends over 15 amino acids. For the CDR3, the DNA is TGCAGTGCTAGACTTTCTAGCGGGAGGTTCTACGAGCAGTACTTC. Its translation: CSARLSSGRFYEQYF.

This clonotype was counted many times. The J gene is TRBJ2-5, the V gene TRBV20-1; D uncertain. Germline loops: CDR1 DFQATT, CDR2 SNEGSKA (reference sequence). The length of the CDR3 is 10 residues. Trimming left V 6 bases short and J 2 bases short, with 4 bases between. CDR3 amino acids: CSAMQETQYF. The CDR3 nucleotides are TGCAGTGCCATGCAAGAGACCCAGTACTTC.

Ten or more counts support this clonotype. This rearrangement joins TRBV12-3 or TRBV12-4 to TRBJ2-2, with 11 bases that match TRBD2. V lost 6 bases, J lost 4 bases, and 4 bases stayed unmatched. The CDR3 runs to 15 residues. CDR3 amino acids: CASSPGTSGTGELFF. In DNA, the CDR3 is TGTGCCAGCAGCCCTGGGACTAGCGGCACCGGGGAGCTGTTTTTT.

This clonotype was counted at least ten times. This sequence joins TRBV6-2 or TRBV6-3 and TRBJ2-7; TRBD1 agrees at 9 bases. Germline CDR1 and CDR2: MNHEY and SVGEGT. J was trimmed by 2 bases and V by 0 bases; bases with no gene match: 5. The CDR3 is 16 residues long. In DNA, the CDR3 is TGTGCCAGCAGTTACTCGACTGGGACAGGGCCCTACGAGCAGTACTTC. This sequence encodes CASSYSTGTGPYEQYF.

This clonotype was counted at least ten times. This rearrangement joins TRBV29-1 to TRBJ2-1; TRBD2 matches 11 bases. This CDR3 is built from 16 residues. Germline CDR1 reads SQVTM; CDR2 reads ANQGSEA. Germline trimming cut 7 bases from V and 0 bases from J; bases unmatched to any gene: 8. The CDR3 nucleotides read TGCAGCGGACTAGGGACTAGCGGTAGCTCCTACAATGAGCAGTTCTTC. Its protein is CSGLGTSGSSYNEQFF.

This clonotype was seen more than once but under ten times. CDR3 DNA: TGTGCCAGCAGCGCCTTTGGGGGGCTGGAAGATACGCAGTATTTT. The encoded protein is CASSAFGGLEDTQYF. This chain connects TRBV7-2 to TRBJ2-3; D may match TRBD1 or TRBD2 (6 bases each). Trimming pared 5 bases from V and 5 bases from J, leaving 17 bases between. CDR3 length: 15 residues. Germline CDR1 is SGHTA and CDR2 is FQGNSA.

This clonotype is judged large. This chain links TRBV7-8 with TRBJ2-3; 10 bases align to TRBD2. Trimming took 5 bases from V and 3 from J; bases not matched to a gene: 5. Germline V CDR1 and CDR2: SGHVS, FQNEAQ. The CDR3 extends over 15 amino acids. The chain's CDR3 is CASSVGSGRTDTQYF. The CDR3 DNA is TGTGCCAGCAGCGTTGGTAGCGGGAGGACAGATACGCAGTATTTT. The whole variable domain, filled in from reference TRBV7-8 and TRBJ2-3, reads GAGVSQSPRYKVAKRGQDVALRCDPISGHVSLFWYQQALGQGPEFLTYFQNEAQLDKSGLPSDRFFAERPEGSVSTLKIQRTQQEDSAVYLCASSVGSGRTDTQYFGPGTRLTVL.

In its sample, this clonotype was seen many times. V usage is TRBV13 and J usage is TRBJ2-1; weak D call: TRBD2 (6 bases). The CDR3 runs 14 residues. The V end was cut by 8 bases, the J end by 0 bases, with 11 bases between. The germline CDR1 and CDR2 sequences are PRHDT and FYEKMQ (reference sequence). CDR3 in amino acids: CASQRADSYNEQFF. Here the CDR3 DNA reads TGTGCCAGCCAGCGGGCTGACTCCTACAATGAGCAGTTCTTC.

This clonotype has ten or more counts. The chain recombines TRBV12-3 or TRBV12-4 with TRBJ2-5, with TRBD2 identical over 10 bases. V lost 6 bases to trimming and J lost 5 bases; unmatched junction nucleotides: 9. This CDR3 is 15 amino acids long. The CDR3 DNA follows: TGTGCCAGCAGCCTCGGACTAGCGGATTTGGAGACCCAGTACTTC. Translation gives CASSLGLADLETQYF.

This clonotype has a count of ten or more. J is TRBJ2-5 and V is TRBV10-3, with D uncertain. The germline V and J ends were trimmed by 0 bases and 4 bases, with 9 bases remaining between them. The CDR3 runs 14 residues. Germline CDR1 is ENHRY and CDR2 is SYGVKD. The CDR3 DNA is TGTGCCATCAGTGAGTCGTCAGATCGAGAGACCCAGTACTTC. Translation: CAISESSDRETQYF.

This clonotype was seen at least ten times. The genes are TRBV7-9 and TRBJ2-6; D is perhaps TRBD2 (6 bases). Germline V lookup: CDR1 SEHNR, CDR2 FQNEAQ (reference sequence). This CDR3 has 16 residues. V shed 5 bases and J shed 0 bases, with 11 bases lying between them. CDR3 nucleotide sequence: TGTGCCAGCAGCGCGGGACTCTTCTCTGGGGCCAACGTCCTGACTTTC. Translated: CASSAGLFSGANVLTF. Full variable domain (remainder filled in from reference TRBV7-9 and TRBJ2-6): DTGVSQNPRHKITKRGQNVTFRCDPISEHNRLYWYRQTLGQGPEFLTYFQNEAQLEKSRLLSDRFSAERPKGSFSTLEIQRTEQGDSAMYLCASSAGLFSGANVLTFGAGSRLTVL.